This TCR beta chain was documented in a study of CD8+ T cells in alopecia areata. Study background: Treated patients took oral tofacitinib at 5 to 10 mg twice daily. Tofacitinib administration persisted for 6 to 18 months, succeeded by 6 months off drug. Findings of the study overall: Tofacitinib significantly brought down scalp clonality and expanded CD8+ clones among top 100.

Treatment denoted: oral pan-JAK inhibitor, 5-10 mg twice daily. As the sequencing template, cDNA was produced by extracting RNA and reverse transcribing it. The assay was immunoSEQ multiplex PCR, and TCRdb's table has in-frame clones only and misses some. Of 150,000 to 200,000 clones in the sample, less than 75% were seen once. A note on this clone: Its antigen is still unknown.

There are 15 residues in the CDR3. CDR1 and CDR2 (germline): MNHEY, SVGAGI. The V end was cut by 2 bases, the J end by 3 bases, with 11 bases between. The rearrangement uses TRBV6-5 and TRBJ2-1; tentative D call: TRBD2 (6 bases). This TCR was sampled from a human donor with alopecia areata. The source was CD4+ T cells sorted from blood, collected at roughly week 58, from a patient treated with tofacitinib. The CDR3: CASSYRGGIYNEQFF. Here the CDR3 DNA reads TGTGCCAGCAGTTACCGCGGAGGGATCTACAATGAGCAGTTCTTC.